This TCR beta chain emerged from a study of T-cell reconstitution after alpha-beta-depleted transplantation in children. Broader study findings: Several hundred expanded graft clones reportedly gave rise to the alpha-beta T cells present about two months after transplant.

Notes on this clonotype: The antigen is not known.

As it was prepared, the TCRbeta library received unique molecular identifiers. One entry per CDR3 protein, called by TCRdb with MiXCR from the PCR reads. The sample comprises about 400,000 distinct CDR3 sequences, 15% to 20% of which are singletons, and approximately 29% rests with the top ten. This CDR3 is built from 16 residues. Trimming pared 0 bases from V and 7 bases from J, leaving 19 bases between. In germline, CDR1 is KGHSH, CDR2 LQKENI. The sequences come from PBMCs, mostly from graft donor cells, collected 360 days after TCRalphabeta/CD19-depleted stem cell transplant. The genes are TRBV18 and TRBJ2-7, with D perhaps matching TRBD1 or TRBD2 (5 bases each). This sequence was found in a boy less than two years old who had a stem cell transplant for Wiskott-Aldrich syndrome, so the T cells may come from the graft donor. In DNA, the CDR3 is TGTGCCAGCTCACCACCCCAGGGTGGGAAGGCGGGTGAGCAGTACTTC. This encodes CASSPPQGGKAGEQYF.